The sample holds a few counts of the clone carrying this T cell receptor (beta chain). The antigen remains undetermined. A read error may produce the germline difference seen at one junction end. The CDR3 is made up of 14 amino acids. Germline V lookup: CDR1 MNHEY, CDR2 SMNVEV (reference sequence). The sample originates from a study of metastatic and nonmetastatic thyroid tumors. Study overall: Where malignant and benign thyroid patients were concerned, repertoires were compared across blood and tumor or nodule tissue.

Thyroid surgery was performed in patients who had received no treatment beforehand. In the source study's methods: Clinicopathological groups differed in CDR3, with these differences serving to build a distant-metastasis classifier for papillary thyroid cancer. TCRdb re-clonotyped the PCR reads through MiXCR. None of the V and J calls come from the authors' own analysis; TCRdb made them. There are around 40,000 clones in the sample; roughly 13% occur only once, and more than 9% lies in the top ten. General study findings and limits: Significantly greater TCR beta diversity was reportedly found in malignant thyroid tumors than in benign nodules (in blood and tumor).

The sample taken for sequencing was blood. The gene calls are TRBV27 and TRBJ2-3, with 9 bases lining up with TRBD2. The origin of this receptor is a female donor with papillary thyroid cancer or a benign thyroid nodule (not recorded which). Some clones in this sample may be carry-over from other donors' samples. The CDR3 reads CASNPGLAADTQYF. The CDR3 DNA is TGTGCCAGCAATCCGGGACTAGCAGCAGATACTCAGTATTTT.